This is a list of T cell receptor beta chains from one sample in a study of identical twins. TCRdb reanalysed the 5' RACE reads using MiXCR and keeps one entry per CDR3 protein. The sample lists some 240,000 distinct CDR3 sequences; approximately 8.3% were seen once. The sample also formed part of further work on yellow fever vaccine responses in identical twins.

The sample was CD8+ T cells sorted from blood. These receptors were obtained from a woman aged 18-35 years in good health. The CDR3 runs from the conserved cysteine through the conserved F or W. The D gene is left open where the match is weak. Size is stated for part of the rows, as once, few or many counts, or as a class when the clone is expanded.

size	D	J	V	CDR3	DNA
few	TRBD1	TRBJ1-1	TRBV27	CASSRGQGMVAGAFF	TGTGCCAGCAGCCGAGGACAGGGGATGGTTGCTGGTGCTTTCTTT
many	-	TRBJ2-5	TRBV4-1	CASSIEGGQTKETQYF	TGCGCCAGCAGCATAGAAGGTGGGCAGACGAAAGAGACCCAGTACTTC
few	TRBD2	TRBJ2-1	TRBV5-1	CASSPGTSGESVNEQFF	TGCGCCAGCAGCCCGGGGACTAGCGGGGAGTCTGTCAATGAGCAGTTCTTC
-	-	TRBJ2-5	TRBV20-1	CSASGFRGKETQYF	TGCAGTGCTAGCGGGTTCCGGGGTAAAGAGACCCAGTACTTC
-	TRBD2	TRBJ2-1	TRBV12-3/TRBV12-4	CASILGGSNEQFF	TGTGCCAGCATCTTGGGGGGGAGCAATGAGCAGTTCTTC
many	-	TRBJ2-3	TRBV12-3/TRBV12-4	CASSLWGDTQYF	TGTGCCAGCAGCTTGTGGGGAGATACGCAGTATTTT
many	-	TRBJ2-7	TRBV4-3	CASSQEEGYEQYF	TGCGCCAGCAGCCAAGAGGAAGGCTACGAGCAGTACTTC
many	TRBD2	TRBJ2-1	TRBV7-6	CASSLGFGISGRAGYNEQFF	TGTGCCAGCAGCTTAGGTTTCGGAATTAGCGGGAGGGCCGGCTACAATGAGCAGTTCTTC
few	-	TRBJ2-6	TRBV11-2	CASSPGMMASGANVLTF	TGTGCCAGCAGCCCTGGAATGATGGCTTCTGGGGCCAACGTCCTGACTTTC
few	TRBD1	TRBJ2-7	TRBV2	CASSEGTGHYEQYF	TGTGCCAGCAGTGAGGGGACAGGACACTACGAGCAGTACTTC
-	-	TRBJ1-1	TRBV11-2	CASSLVVGGWTEAFF	TGTGCCAGCAGCTTAGTCGTCGGGGGCTGGACTGAAGCTTTCTTT
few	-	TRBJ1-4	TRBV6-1	CASSHRAPNEKLFF	TGTGCCAGCAGTCATCGGGCTCCTAATGAAAAACTGTTTTTT
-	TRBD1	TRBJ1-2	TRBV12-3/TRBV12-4	CASSGTGGSYGYTF	TGTGCCAGCAGTGGGACAGGCGGGTCCTATGGCTACACCTTC
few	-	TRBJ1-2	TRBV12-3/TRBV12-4	CASSLTEAYGYTF	TGTGCCAGCAGTTTAACAGAAGCCTATGGCTACACCTTC
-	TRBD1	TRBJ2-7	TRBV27	CASRPLDRGNEQYF	TGTGCCAGCAGACCCTTGGACAGGGGGAACGAGCAGTACTTC
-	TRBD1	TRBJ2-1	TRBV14	CASSAKQGNEQFF	TGTGCCAGCAGCGCCAAACAGGGGAATGAGCAGTTCTTC
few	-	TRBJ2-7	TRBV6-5	CASSYSPLYEQYF	TGTGCCAGCAGTTACTCTCCTTTATACGAGCAGTACTTC
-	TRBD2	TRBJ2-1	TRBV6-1	CASSEDRGLDEQFF	TGTGCCAGCAGTGAAGACCGGGGACTAGATGAGCAGTTCTTC
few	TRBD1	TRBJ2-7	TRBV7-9	CASSHRDRFYEQYF	TGTGCCAGCAGTCACCGGGACAGATTCTACGAGCAGTACTTC
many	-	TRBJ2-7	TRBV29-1	CSVGTGTYEQYF	TGCAGCGTTGGGACTGGGACCTACGAGCAGTACTTC
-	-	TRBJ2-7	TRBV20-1	CSARDPWGLDYEQYF	TGCAGTGCTAGAGATCCATGGGGACTTGACTACGAGCAGTACTTC
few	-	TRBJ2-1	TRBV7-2	CASSTPNREHEQFF	TGTGCCAGCAGCACACCCAACAGGGAGCATGAGCAGTTCTTC
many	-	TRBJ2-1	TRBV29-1	CSALGSSYNEQFF	TGCAGCGCCCTAGGAAGCTCCTACAATGAGCAGTTCTTC
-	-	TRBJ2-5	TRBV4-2	CASSQEDLIATETQYF	TGTGCCAGCAGCCAAGAGGACCTAATAGCTACAGAGACCCAGTACTTC
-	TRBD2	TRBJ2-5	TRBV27	CASSLGSGGWETQYF	TGTGCCAGCAGTTTGGGTAGCGGGGGCTGGGAGACCCAGTACTTC
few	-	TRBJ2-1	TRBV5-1	CASYGMGSSSSYNEQFF	TGCGCCAGCTACGGGATGGGTTCCTCGAGCTCCTACAATGAGCAGTTCTTC
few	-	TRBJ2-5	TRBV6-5	CASSYYGKETQYF	TGTGCCAGCAGTTACTATGGGAAAGAGACCCAGTACTTC
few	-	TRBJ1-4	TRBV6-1	CASTVAEKLFF	TGTGCCAGCACCGTGGCTGAAAAACTGTTTTTT
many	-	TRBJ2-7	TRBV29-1	CSVLDSPYEQYF	TGCAGCGTTTTGGATTCGCCCTACGAGCAGTACTTC
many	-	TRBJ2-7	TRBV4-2	CASSQVFEAQQYF	TGTGCCAGCAGCCAAGTCTTTGAAGCTCAGCAGTACTTC
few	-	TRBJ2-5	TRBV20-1	CSARREGQGETQYF	TGCAGTGCTAGACGAGAAGGCCAGGGAGAGACCCAGTACTTC
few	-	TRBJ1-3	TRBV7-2	CASSLAPGNTIYF	TGTGCCAGCAGCTTAGCGCCTGGAAACACCATATATTTT
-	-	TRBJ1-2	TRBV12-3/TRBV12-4	CASSLYQYDGYTF	TGTGCCAGCAGTTTGTACCAATACGATGGCTACACCTTC
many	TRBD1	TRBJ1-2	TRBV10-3	CAISESLGRGNPYGYTF	TGTGCCATCAGTGAGTCCCTCGGCAGGGGGAACCCCTATGGCTACACCTTC